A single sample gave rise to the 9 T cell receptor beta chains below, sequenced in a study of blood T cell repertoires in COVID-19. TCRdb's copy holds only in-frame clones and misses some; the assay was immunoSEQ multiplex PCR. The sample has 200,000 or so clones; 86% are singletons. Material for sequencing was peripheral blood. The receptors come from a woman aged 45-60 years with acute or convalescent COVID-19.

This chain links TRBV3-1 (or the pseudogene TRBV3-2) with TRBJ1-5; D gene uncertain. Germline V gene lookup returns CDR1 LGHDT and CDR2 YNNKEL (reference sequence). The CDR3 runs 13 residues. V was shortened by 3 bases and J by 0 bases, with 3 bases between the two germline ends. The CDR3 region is CASSQSSNQPQHF. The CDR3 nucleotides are TGTGCCAGCAGCCAGAGTAGCAATCAGCCCCAGCATTTT.

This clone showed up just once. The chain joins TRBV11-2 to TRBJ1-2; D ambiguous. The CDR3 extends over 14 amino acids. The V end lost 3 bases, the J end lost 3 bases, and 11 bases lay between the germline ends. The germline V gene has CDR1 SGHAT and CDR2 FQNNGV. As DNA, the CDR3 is TGTGCCAGCAGCTTTACCGAAACTCACTATGGCTACACCTTC. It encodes CASSFTETHYGYTF.

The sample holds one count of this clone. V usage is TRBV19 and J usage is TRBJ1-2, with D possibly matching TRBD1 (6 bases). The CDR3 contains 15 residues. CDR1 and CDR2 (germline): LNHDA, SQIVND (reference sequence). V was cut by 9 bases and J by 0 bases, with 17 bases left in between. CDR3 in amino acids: CASLETGLTNYGYTF. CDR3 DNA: TGTGCCAGCCTCGAGACAGGCCTTACTAACTATGGCTACACCTTC.

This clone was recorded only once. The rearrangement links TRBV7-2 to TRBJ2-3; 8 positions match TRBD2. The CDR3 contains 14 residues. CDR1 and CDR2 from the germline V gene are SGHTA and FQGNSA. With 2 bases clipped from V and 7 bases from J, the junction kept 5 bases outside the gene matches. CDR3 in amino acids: CASSLSGGQNTQYF. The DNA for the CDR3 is TGTGCCAGCAGCTTATCGGGGGGGCAGAATACGCAGTATTTT.

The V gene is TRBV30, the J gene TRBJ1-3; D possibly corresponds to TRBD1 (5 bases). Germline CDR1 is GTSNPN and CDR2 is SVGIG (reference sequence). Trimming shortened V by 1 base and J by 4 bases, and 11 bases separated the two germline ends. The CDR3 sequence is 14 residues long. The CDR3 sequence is CAWSDGTPGNTIYF. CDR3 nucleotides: TGTGCCTGGAGTGACGGGACTCCGGGAAACACCATATATTTT.

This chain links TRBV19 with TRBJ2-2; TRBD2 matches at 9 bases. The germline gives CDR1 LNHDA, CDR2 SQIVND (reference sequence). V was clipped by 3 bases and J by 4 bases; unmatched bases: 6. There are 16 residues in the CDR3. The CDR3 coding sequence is TGTGCCAGTAGTATGGGTAGCGGGAGACCCACCGGGGAGCTGTTTTTT. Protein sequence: CASSMGSGRPTGELFF.

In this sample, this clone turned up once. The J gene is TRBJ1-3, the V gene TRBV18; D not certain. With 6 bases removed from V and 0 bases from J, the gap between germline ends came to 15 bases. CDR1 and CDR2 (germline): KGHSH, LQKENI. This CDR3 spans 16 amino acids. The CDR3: CASSPGSDVSGNTIYF. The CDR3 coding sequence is TGTGCCAGCTCTCCCGGGTCAGATGTCTCTGGAAACACCATATATTTT. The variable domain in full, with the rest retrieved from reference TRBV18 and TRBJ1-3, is NAGVMQNPRHLVRRRGQEARLRCSPMKGHSHVYWYRQLPEEGLKFMVYLQKENIIDESGMPKERFSAEFPKEGPSILRIQQVVRGDSAAYFCASSPGSDVSGNTIYFGEGSWLTVV.

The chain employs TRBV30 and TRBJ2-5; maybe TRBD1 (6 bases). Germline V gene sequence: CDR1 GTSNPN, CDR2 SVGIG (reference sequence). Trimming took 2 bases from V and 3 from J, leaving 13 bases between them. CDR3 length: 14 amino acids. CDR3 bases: TGTGCCTGGAGTTGGGGGCCGGATGAAGAGACCCAGTACTTC. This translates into CAWSWGPDEETQYF.

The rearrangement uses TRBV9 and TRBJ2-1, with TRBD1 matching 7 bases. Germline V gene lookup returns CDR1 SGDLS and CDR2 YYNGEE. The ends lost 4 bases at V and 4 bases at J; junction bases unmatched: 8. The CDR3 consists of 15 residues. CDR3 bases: TGTGCCAGCAGCTCATCCGGGACAGCATACAATGAGCAGTTCTTC. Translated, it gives CASSSSGTAYNEQFF. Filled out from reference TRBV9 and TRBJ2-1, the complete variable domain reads DSGVTQTPKHLITATGQRVTLRCSPRSGDLSVYWYQQSLDQGLQFLIQYYNGEERAKGNILERFSAQQFPDLHSELNLSSLELGDSALYFCASSSSGTAYNEQFFGPGTRLTVL.